One and the same sample provided the 4 T cell receptor beta chains below, sequenced in a study of T cells after yellow fever vaccination. TCRdb fed the 5' RACE reads into MiXCR, producing one record per CDR3 protein. The repertoire holds 320,000 or so distinct CDR3 sequences, with roughly 8.4% as singletons. The specimen was PBMCs, collected around 45 days after the first yellow fever vaccination. These receptors were taken from a man between 18 and 35 years old who received the YFV17D yellow fever vaccine.

This chain connects TRBV5-6 to TRBJ2-1; perhaps D is TRBD1 or TRBD2 (6 bases each). Trimming took 6 bases from V and 9 from J, leaving 16 bases between them. The CDR3 contains 13 residues. Looked up from germline, CDR1 is SGHDT and CDR2 is YYEEEE. Written as DNA, the CDR3 is TGTGCCAGCACCTCCGGGGGCTACGGTGAGCAGTTCTTC. Translation: CASTSGGYGEQFF.

This clonotype was detected many times. The chain is built from TRBV27 and TRBJ1-1; D ambiguous. The CDR3 has 16 residues. V was shortened by 7 bases and J by 1 base, with 19 bases between the two germline ends. The V gene's germline CDR1 is MNHEY and CDR2 SMNVEV (reference sequence). The CDR3 DNA reads TGTGCCAGCACGGCCAAATTCAAAGATTGGAACACTGAAGCTTTCTTT. Amino acid sequence: CASTAKFKDWNTEAFF.

Only a few counts were recorded for this clonotype. The rearrangement links TRBV9 to TRBJ1-2, with 7 bases aligning to TRBD1. V was pared by 5 bases and J by 4 bases, with 11 bases of the junction left unmatched. The V gene's germline CDR1 is SGDLS and CDR2 YYNGEE. The CDR3 covers 15 residues. The CDR3 coding sequence is TGTGCCAGCAGTCCCGATATAACAGGGGTCTATGGCTACACCTTC. This codes for CASSPDITGVYGYTF.

This chain links TRBV7-2 with TRBJ2-5; D not resolved. The V end was cut by 5 bases, the J end by 0 bases, with 13 bases between. Germline lookup yields CDR1 SGHTA and CDR2 FQGNSA. CDR3 length: 15 residues. Here the CDR3 reads CASSPRVTHQETQYF. CDR3 coding DNA: TGTGCCAGCAGCCCCCGAGTCACCCACCAAGAGACCCAGTACTTC. Filled out from reference TRBV7-2 and TRBJ2-5, the complete variable domain reads GAGVSQSPSNKVTEKGKDVELRCDPISGHTALYWYRQSLGQGLEFLIYFQGNSAPDKSGLPSDRFSAERTGGSVSTLTIQRTQQEDSAVYLCASSPRVTHQETQYFGPGTRLLVL.